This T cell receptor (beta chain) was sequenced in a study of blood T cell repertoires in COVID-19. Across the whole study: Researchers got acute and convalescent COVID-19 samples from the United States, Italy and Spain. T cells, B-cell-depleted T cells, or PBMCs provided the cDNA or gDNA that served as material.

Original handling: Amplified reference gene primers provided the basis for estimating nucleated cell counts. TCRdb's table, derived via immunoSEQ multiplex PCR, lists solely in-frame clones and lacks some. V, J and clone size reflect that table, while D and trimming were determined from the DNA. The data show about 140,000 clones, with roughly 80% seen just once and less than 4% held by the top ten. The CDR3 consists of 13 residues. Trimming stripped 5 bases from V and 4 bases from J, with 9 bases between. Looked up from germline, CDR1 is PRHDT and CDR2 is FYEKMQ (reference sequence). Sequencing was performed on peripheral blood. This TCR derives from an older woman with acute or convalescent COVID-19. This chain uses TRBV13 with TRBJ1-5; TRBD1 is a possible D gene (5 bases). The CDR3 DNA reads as TGTGCCAGCAGCCTCGACAGAAATCAGCCCCAGCATTTT. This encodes CASSLDRNQPQHF.